One and the same sample provided the 10 T cell receptor beta chains below, sequenced in a study of T cell repertoires in cytomegalovirus infection. Their antigen targets remain unknown. TCRdb ran MiXCR on the reads and lists one entry per CDR3 protein. The sample consists of about 770,000 distinct CDR3 sequences, almost 30% of them appearing once. Source: cultured CD8+ T cells from PBMCs, taken from culture after CMV antigen stimulation. These receptors came from a human donor in good health (CMV status not recorded). Some clones in this sample may be carry-over from other donors' samples.

The CDR3 loop is CASSLKPGSEAFF. In nucleotides, the CDR3 is TGTGCCAGCAGTTTAAAACCAGGGAGTGAAGCTTTCTTT. This rearrangement joins TRBV27 to TRBJ1-1, with D possibly being TRBD1 (5 bases). From germline, CDR1 is MNHEY and CDR2 SMNVEV (reference sequence). The V end was cut by 2 bases, the J end by 7 bases, with 11 bases between. The CDR3 is made up of 13 amino acids.

This chain joins TRBV7-9 and TRBJ1-2; D gene ambiguous. The V end was cut by 5 bases, the J end by 4 bases, with 5 bases between. Germline V gene lookup returns CDR1 SEHNR and CDR2 FQNEAQ (reference sequence). The CDR3 consists of 11 residues. The CDR3: CASSHSYGYTF. The CDR3 DNA is TGTGCCAGCAGCCACAGCTATGGCTACACCTTC.

In its sample, this clonotype was seen many times. This chain connects TRBV7-6 to TRBJ2-5; 9 nucleotides match TRBD2. The CDR3 contains 17 residues. V trimming: 0 bases; J trimming: 0 bases; junction bases outside the gene matches: 5. Per the germline V gene, CDR1 is SGHVS and CDR2 is FNYEAQ. The CDR3 reads CASSLATSGGYQETQYF. In nucleotides, the CDR3 is TGTGCCAGCAGCTTAGCGACGAGCGGGGGGTACCAAGAGACCCAGTACTTC.

For this clonotype: Relative to the germline gene, one junction end is altered; a read error may explain this. The V call is TRBV7-9, the J call TRBJ2-5; 12 positions agree with TRBD2. Looked up from germline, CDR1 is SEHNR and CDR2 is FQNEAQ (reference sequence). The CDR3 runs to 16 residues. CDR3 residues: CASSLPRLAGEEAQYF. In DNA, the CDR3 is TGTGCCAGCAGCTTACCAAGACTAGCGGGGGAAGAGGCCCAGTACTTC.

The chain combines TRBV28 with TRBJ1-1; D unresolved. Germline CDR1 reads MDHEN; CDR2 reads SYDVKM. The CDR3 is 14 residues long. V shed 5 bases and J shed 0 bases, with 10 bases lying between them. The chain's CDR3 is CASSPRAMNTEAFF. CDR3 coding DNA: TGTGCCAGCAGTCCTCGGGCCATGAACACTGAAGCTTTCTTT. The full variable domain, with the rest looked up from reference TRBV28 and TRBJ1-1, is DVKVTQSSRYLVKRTGEKVFLECVQDMDHENMFWYRQDPGLGLRLIYFSYDVKMKEKGDIPEGYSVSREKKERFSLILESASTNQTSMYLCASSPRAMNTEAFFGQGTRLTVV.

This clonotype was found a few times. The V and J genes are TRBV7-9 and TRBJ2-7; TRBD1 or TRBD2 may be the D gene (5 bases each). V was pared by 4 bases and J by 4 bases, with 17 bases between. CDR3 length: 15 residues. Germline values: CDR1 SEHNR, CDR2 FQNEAQ (reference sequence). The CDR3 loop reads CASSSLRDHRYEQYV. In DNA form, the CDR3 reads TGTGCCAGCAGCTCCCTCCGGGACCACCGGTACGAGCAGTACGTC.

The V and J genes are TRBV12-5 and TRBJ2-7; 8 bases fit TRBD1. V gave up 3 bases and J gave up 7 bases; unmatched junction bases: 5. The CDR3 covers 13 residues. Germline V gene sequence: CDR1 LGHNT, CDR2 FRNRAP. CDR3 loop: CASGFPGTGEQYF. The DNA for the CDR3 is TGTGCTAGTGGTTTTCCAGGGACAGGTGAGCAGTACTTC. Complete variable domain (other parts from reference TRBV12-5 and TRBJ2-7): DARVTQTPRHKVTEMGQEVTMRCQPILGHNTVFWYRQTMMQGLELLAYFRNRAPLDDSGMPKDRFSAEMPDATLATLKIQPSEPRDSAVYFCASGFPGTGEQYFGPGTRLTVT.

V and J are TRBV6-2 or TRBV6-3 and TRBJ2-3; 8 nucleotides line up with TRBD1. V was clipped by 6 bases and J by 2 bases; unmatched bases: 10. The germline V gene has CDR1 MNHEY and CDR2 SVGEGT. The CDR3 has 16 residues. Here the CDR3 reads CASSLPTGEYTDTQYF. CDR3 bases: TGTGCCAGCAGCCTGCCGACAGGGGAATACACAGATACGCAGTATTTT.

This clonotype turned up a few times. The V gene is TRBV10-3, the J gene TRBJ1-4; 9 bases fit TRBD1. The CDR3 is 17 residues long. V shed 1 base, J shed 10 bases, and the junction held 13 bases outside the gene matches. Germline CDR1 ENHRY, CDR2 SYGVKD. CDR3 nucleotides: TGTGCCATCAGTGAGTTGGACAGGGGCGAGGTTCTGGGAAAACTGTTTTTT. It is translated as CAISELDRGEVLGKLFF.

The sample holds a few counts of this clonotype. This chain links TRBV14 with TRBJ1-1; D is ambiguous. The CDR3 is 13 amino acids. Germline assignment: CDR1 SGHDN and CDR2 FVKESK. Trimming shortened V by 1 base and J by 6 bases, and 9 bases separated the two germline ends. The CDR3 here is CASSQGYPAEAFF. CDR3 in DNA: TGTGCCAGCAGCCAAGGGTACCCGGCTGAAGCTTTCTTT.